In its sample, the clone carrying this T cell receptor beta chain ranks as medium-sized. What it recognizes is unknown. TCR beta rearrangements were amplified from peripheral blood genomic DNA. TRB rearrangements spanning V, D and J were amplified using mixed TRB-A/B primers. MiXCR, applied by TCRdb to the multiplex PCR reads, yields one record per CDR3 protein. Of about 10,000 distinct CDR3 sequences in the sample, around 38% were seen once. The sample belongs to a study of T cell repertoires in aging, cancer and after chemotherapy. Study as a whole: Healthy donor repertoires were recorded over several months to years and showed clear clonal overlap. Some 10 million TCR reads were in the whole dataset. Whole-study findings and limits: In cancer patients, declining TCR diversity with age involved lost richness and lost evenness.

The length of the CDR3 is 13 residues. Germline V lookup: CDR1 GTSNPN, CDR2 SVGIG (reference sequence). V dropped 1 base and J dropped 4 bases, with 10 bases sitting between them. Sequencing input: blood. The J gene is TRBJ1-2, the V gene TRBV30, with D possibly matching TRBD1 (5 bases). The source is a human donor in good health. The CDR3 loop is CAWSAGVSYGYTF. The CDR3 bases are TGTGCCTGGAGTGCGGGGGTATCCTATGGCTACACCTTC.